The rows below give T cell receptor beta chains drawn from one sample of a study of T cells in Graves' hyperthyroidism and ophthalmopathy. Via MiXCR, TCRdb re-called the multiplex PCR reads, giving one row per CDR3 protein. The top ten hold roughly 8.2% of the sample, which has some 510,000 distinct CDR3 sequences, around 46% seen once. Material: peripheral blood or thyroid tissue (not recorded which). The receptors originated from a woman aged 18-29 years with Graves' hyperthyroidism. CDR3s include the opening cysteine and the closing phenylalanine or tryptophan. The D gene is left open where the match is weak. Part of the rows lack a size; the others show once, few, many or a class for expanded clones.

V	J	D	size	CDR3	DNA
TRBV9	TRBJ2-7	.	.	CASSVDSGSSSYEQYF	TGTGCCAGCAGCGTAGATAGCGGCAGTAGCTCCTACGAGCAGTACTTC
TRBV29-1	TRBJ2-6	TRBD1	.	CSVEDGTGVSGANVLTF	TGCAGCGTTGAAGATGGGACAGGGGTCTCTGGGGCCAACGTCCTGACTTTC
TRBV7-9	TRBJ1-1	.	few	CASSSPTDLNTEAFF	TGTGCCAGCAGCTCTCCGACAGATTTGAACACTGAAGCTTTCTTT
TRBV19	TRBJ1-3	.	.	CASSGGYSGNTIYF	TGTGCCAGTAGCGGCGGATACTCTGGAAACACCATATATTTT
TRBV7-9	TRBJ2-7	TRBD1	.	CASTRGHLYEQYF	TGTGCCAGCACCAGGGGGCATCTCTACGAGCAGTACTTC
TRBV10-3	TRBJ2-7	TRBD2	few	CAISGLAGEYEQYF	TGTGCCATCAGTGGACTAGCGGGAGAGTACGAGCAGTACTTC
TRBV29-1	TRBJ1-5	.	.	CSHSSESSQHF	TGCAGCCATAGCAGTGAATCGTCCCAGCATTTT
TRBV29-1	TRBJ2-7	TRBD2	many	CSVEGAGDSYEQYF	TGCAGCGTTGAAGGAGCGGGAGACTCCTACGAGCAGTACTTC
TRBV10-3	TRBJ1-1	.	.	CAISESRGSGEQVLTEAFF	TGTGCCATCAGTGAGTCGCGAGGCAGCGGAGAACAGGTCCTCACTGAAGCTTTCTTT
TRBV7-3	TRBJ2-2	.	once	CASRDWASVNTGELFF	TGTGCCAGCAGAGATTGGGCCTCCGTGAACACCGGGGAGCTGTTTTTT
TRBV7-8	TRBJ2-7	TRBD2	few	CASSLASLAGIGYEQYF	TGTGCCAGCAGCTTAGCGTCGCTAGCGGGAATAGGCTACGAGCAGTACTTC
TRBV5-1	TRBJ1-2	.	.	CASSLAQREYYGYTF	TGCGCCAGCAGCTTGGCGCAGAGGGAATACTATGGCTACACCTTC
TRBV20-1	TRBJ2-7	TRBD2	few	CSAREGSGSGEQYF	TGCAGTGCTAGAGAGGGTAGCGGGAGTGGCGAGCAGTACTTC
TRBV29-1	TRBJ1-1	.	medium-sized	CSVEGDPGTEAFF	TGCAGCGTTGAGGGGGACCCGGGGACTGAAGCTTTCTTT
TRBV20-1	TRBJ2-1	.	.	CSARLLAPSSYNEQFF	TGCAGTGCTAGACTTCTAGCCCCGAGCTCCTACAATGAGCAGTTCTTC
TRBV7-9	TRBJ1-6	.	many	CASSSGYRDYNSPLHF	TGTGCCAGCAGTTCAGGCTACAGGGACTATAATTCACCCCTCCACTTT
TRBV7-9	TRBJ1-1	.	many	CASSLGGAANTEAFF	TGTGCCAGCAGCTTAGGGGGGGCAGCGAACACTGAAGCTTTCTTT
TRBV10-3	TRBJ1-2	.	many	CASSEPGRTDYGYTF	TGTGCCAGCAGTGAACCTGGACGTACCGACTATGGCTACACCTTC
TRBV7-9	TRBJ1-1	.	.	CACSSEALTEAFF	TGTGCCTGCAGCTCAGAGGCCCTCACTGAAGCTTTCTTT
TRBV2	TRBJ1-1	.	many	CASSYRVLNTEAFF	TGTGCCAGCAGTTACAGGGTCCTGAACACTGAAGCTTTCTTT
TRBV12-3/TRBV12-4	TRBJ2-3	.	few	CASERKGTDTQYF	TGTGCCAGCGAAAGGAAGGGCACAGATACGCAGTATTTT
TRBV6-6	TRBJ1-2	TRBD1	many	CASSYSDRRNGYTF	TGTGCCAGCAGTTACTCGGACAGGCGAAATGGCTACACCTTC
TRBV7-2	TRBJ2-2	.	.	CASSLVTEELFF	TGTGCCAGCAGCTTAGTTACCGAGGAGCTGTTTTTT
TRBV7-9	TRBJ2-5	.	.	CASSLGYQPQYF	TGTGCCAGCAGCTTAGGTTATCAGCCCCAGTACTTC
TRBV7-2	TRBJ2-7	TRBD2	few	CASSFSGRMWNEQYF	TGTGCCAGCAGCTTTAGCGGGAGGATGTGGAACGAGCAGTACTTC
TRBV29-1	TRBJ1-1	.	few	CSVDPVNTEAFF	TGCAGCGTTGACCCGGTGAACACTGAAGCTTTCTTT
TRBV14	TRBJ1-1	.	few	CASSQDGPRNTEAFF	TGTGCCAGCAGCCAAGATGGACCGAGAAACACTGAAGCTTTCTTT
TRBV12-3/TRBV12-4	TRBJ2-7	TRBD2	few	CASSPSGSSEQYF	TGTGCCAGCAGCCCTAGCGGGAGTTCCGAGCAGTACTTC
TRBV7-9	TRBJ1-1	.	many	CASSIDIGRTEAFF	TGTGCCAGCAGCATAGACATAGGGCGCACTGAAGCTTTCTTT
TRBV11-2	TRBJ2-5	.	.	CASSQDRVRTGTQYF	TGTGCCAGCAGCCAAGATCGGGTTAGGACTGGCACCCAGTACTTC
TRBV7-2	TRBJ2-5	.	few	CASSLGGQKETQYF	TGTGCCAGCAGCTTGGGGGGACAGAAGGAGACCCAGTACTTC
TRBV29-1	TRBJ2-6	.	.	CSVQGVSGANVLTF	TGCAGCGTCCAGGGTGTCTCTGGGGCCAACGTCCTGACTTTC
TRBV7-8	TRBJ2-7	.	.	CASSLVPQPSYEQYF	TGTGCCAGCAGCTTGGTCCCCCAGCCCTCCTACGAGCAGTACTTC
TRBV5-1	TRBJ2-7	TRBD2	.	CASSLIAGGIDTYEQYF	TGCGCCAGCAGCTTGATAGCGGGAGGTATCGATACCTACGAGCAGTACTTC
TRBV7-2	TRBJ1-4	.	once	CASRWEGNRRLFF	TGTGCCAGCCGGTGGGAGGGCAACCGTCGGCTGTTTTTT
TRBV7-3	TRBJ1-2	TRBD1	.	CAGSLQGTYGYTF	TGTGCCGGCAGCTTACAGGGGACCTATGGCTACACCTTC
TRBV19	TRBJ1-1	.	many	CASSRGGDQTEAFF	TGTGCCAGTAGTAGGGGAGGGGACCAGACTGAAGCTTTCTTT
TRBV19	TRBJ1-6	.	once	CASLQAREYNSPLHF	TGTGCTAGCTTACAAGCGCGGGAATATAATTCACCCCTCCACTTT
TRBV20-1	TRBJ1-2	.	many	CSASATANYGYTF	TGCAGTGCTAGTGCAACGGCGAACTATGGCTACACCTTC
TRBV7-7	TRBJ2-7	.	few	CASSLRGPADTYEQYF	TGTGCTAGCAGCTTAAGGGGCCCGGCCGATACCTACGAGCAGTACTTC
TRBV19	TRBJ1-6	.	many	CASSTATWGGSPLHF	TGTGCCAGTAGTACAGCGACATGGGGAGGTTCACCCCTCCACTTT
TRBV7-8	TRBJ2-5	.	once	CASTSGHSYQETQYF	TGTGCCAGCACCTCTGGACATTCGTACCAAGAGACCCAGTACTTC
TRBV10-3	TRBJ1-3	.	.	CAISGEYNFGNTIYF	TGTGCCATCAGTGGGGAATATAACTTTGGAAACACCATATATTTT
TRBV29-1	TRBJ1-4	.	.	CSVTGRRGWDENKLFF	TGCAGCGTCACCGGCAGGCGAGGATGGGATGAAAATAAACTGTTTTTT
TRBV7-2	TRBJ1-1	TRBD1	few	CASSLGGYIRGPMNTEAFF	TGTGCCAGCAGCTTAGGGGGATACATAAGGGGGCCTATGAACACTGAAGCTTTCTTT